Shown below are 3 T cell receptor beta chains from a single sample sequenced in a study of beta chain features in type 1 diabetes. TCRB transcripts that were expressed got sequenced, as all of the isolated RNA had been reverse transcribed. Profiled with immunoSEQ multiplex PCR; TCRdb holds only in-frame clones, not every one. Found here are some 150,000 clones, over 8.5% of them singletons; the top ten hold over 2%. What was sequenced was central memory CD4+ T cells from blood. These receptors originate from a man aged 18-30 years in good health.

The genes are TRBV29-1 and TRBJ2-1; no definite D call. This CDR3 contains 12 residues. Germline V gene lookup returns CDR1 SQVTM and CDR2 ANQGSEA. Deletions cut 5 bases from V and 0 bases from J, with 5 bases between. CDR3 in amino acids: CSVRSSYNEQFF. The CDR3 nucleotides read TGCAGCGTTAGGAGCTCCTACAATGAGCAGTTCTTC.

This clone was seen more than once but under ten times. The chain recombines TRBV4-1 with TRBJ2-7, with a possible D match to TRBD1 (6 bases). Trimming pared 2 bases from V and 1 base from J, leaving 18 bases between. The CDR3 runs to 17 residues. Germline V gives CDR1 MGHRA, CDR2 YSYEKL. The CDR3 loop reads CASSQLSAGARSYEQYF. Written as DNA, the CDR3 is TGCGCCAGCAGCCAATTATCGGCAGGGGCCCGATCCTACGAGCAGTACTTC.

The chain has TRBV19 and TRBJ1-1; D gene unclear. The CDR3 loop spans 11 amino acids. CDR1 is LNHDA, CDR2 SQIVND, per germline (reference sequence). The V end was cut by 5 bases, the J end by 5 bases, with 6 bases between. CDR3 region: CASSRTTEAFF. The CDR3 nucleotides are TGTGCCAGTAGTCGGACGACTGAAGCTTTCTTT.